This paragraph reports one TCR beta chain. Its antigen is not identified. The data belong to a study of T cell responses to AZD1222 COVID-19 vaccine. Looking at the study overall: Whether given at about 4 or about 12 weeks, second doses were pooled. Study-level results: Spike-specific TCR breadth and depth rose after two AZD1222 doses. Seropositive status at baseline applied to only 6 or 7 AZD1222 recipients.

The V gene's germline CDR1 is LGHNT and CDR2 FRNRAP. This CDR3 is built from 12 residues. The germline V and J ends were trimmed by 8 bases and 13 bases, with 20 bases remaining between them. The method was immunoSEQ multiplex PCR; TCRdb's version includes in-frame clones alone and lacks a portion of them. This table has tens of thousands of clones, around 80% appearing once. The sequencing here drew on peripheral blood, taken on day 0 of AZD1222 vaccination. V and J are TRBV12-5 and TRBJ1-1, with D unclear. The receptor comes from an adult in good health. The CDR3 DNA sequence: TGTGCTAGTTCGTTGGGAAGGGTTGCTGGTTTCTTT. The encoded protein is CASSLGRVAGFF.